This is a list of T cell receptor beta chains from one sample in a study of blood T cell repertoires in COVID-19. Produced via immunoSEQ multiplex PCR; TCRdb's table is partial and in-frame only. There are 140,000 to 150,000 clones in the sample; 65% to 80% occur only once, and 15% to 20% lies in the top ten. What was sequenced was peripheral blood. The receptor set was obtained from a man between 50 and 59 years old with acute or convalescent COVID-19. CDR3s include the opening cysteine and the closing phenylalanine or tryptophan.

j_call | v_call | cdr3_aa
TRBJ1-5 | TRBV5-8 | CASSLGLGQGTDQPQHF
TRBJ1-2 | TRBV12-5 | CASGLETSDGYTF
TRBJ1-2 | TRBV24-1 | CATSGTGAPYGYTF
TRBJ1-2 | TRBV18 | CASSPPRQGAHGYTF
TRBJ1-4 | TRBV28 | CASVREVEEKLFF
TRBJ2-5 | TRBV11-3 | CASSSGVQNQETQYF
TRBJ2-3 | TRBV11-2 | CASSPSQGGTQYF
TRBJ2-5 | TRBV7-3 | CASSLVAGGRETQYF
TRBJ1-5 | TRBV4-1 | CASSLQGGQSNQPQHF
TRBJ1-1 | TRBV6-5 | CASSLAGDTEAFF
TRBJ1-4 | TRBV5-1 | CASSVTPGQGVEKLFF
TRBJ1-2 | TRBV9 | CASMRDLNYGYTF
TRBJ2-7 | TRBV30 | CAWSGRDRGLYEQYF
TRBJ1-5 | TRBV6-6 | CASSKGGSNQPQHF
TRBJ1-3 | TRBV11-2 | CASSFDRDGNTIYF
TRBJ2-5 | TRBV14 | CASSQGFPGLGETQYF
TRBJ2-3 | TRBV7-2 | CASSLVPRGAGARTDTQYF
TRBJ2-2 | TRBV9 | CASSVRQGANTGELFF
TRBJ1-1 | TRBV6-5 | CATSQGLNTEAFF
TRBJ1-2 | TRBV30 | CAWSPGGAVTYGYTF
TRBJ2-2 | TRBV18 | CASSPTGQTTGELFF
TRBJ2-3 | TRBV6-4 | CASSEGQGGSDTQYF
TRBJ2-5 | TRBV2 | CASSWDREETQYF
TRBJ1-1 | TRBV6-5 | CASRPDRLNTEAFF
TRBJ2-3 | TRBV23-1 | CASSRLGQSPDTQYF
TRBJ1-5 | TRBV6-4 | CASSAIGQANQPQHF
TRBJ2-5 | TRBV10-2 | CASSEGTSGIQETQYF
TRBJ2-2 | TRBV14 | CASRHTGTSGETGELFF
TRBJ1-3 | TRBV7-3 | CASSPGTGNTIYF
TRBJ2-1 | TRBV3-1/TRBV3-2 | CASSPGTSGGADEQFF
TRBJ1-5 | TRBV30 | CAWRVGRNQPQHF
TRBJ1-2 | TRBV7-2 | CASSFDRNYGYTF
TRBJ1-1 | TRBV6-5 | CASRDMTDLNTEAFF
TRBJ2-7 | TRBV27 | CASSLYYSSYEQYF
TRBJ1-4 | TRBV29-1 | CSGVDGENEKLFF
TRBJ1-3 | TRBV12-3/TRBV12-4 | CASSLLAGNTIYF
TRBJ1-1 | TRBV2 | CASSLRDRGDTEAFF
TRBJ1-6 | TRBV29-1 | CSGHRGENSPLHF
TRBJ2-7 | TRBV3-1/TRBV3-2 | CASSRWTYEQYF
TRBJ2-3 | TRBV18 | CASSTLAGLTDTQYF
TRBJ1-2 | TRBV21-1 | CASSKGATTGPGSYGYTF
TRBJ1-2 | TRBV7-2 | CASSPFIQNYGYTF
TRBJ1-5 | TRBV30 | CAWQGNSNQPQHF
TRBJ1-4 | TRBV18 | CASSPVGQGFEKLFF
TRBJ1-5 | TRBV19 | CASRLEVNQPQHF